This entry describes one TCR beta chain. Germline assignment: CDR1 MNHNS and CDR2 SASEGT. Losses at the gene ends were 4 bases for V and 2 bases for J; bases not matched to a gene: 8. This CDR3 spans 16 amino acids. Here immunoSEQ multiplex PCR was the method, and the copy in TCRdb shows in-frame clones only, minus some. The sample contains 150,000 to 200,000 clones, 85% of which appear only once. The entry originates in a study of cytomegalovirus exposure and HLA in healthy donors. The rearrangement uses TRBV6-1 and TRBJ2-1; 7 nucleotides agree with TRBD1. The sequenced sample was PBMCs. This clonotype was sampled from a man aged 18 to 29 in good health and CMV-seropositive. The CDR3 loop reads CASSGDRAVPYNEQFF. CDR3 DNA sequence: TGTGCCAGCAGTGGTGACAGGGCTGTTCCCTACAATGAGCAGTTCTTC.